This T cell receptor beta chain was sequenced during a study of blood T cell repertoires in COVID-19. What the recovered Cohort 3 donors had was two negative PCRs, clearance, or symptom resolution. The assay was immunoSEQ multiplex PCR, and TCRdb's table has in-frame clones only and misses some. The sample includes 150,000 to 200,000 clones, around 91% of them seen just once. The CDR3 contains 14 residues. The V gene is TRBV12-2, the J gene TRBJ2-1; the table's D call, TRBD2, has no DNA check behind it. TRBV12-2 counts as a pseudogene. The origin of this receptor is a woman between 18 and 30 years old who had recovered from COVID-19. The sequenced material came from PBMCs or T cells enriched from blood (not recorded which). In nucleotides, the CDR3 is TGTGCAAGTTGGGGACTAGCGGCAAACAATGAGCAGTTCTTC. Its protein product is CASWGLAANNEQFF.